These 16 T cell receptor beta chains were sequenced from one sample in a study of Graves' ophthalmopathy and Graves' hyperthyroidism. Amplified TCR beta CDR3 regions were obtained using RNA transcripts as template. Following a first-round RT-PCR that used HTBI primers, a second-round multiplex PCR was carried out. From the multiplex PCR reads, TCRdb called clonotypes with MiXCR, one entry per CDR3 protein. The sample has roughly 350,000 distinct CDR3 sequences; about 17% are singletons. The source material was peripheral blood. Every receptor here comes from an adult woman with stable Graves' hyperthyroidism.

The table lists this clonotype with a few counts. The J gene is TRBJ2-7, the V gene TRBV3-1, with 7 nucleotides matching TRBD2. CDR3 length: 14 amino acids. Germline-derived CDR1 and CDR2 are LGHDT and YNNKEL (reference sequence). With V trimmed by 4 bases and J by 2 bases, 5 bases remained unmatched. The CDR3 sequence is CASSPSGTTYEQYF. In DNA, the CDR3 is TGTGCCAGCAGCCCCTCCGGGACTACCTACGAGCAGTACTTC.

This clonotype was recorded a few times. The rearrangement uses TRBV27 and TRBJ2-6; D is unresolved. The CDR3 extends over 16 amino acids. The V end was cut by 0 bases, the J end by 2 bases, with 8 bases between. From germline, CDR1 is MNHEY and CDR2 SMNVEV (reference sequence). The CDR3 DNA is TGTGCCAGCAGTTTATCGGGCCGTACTGGGGCCAACGTCCTGACTTTC. It is translated as CASSLSGRTGANVLTF.

Remarks on this clonotype: A much larger clone lies a single base off, so this may be a read error. The chain carries TRBV2 and TRBJ2-4, with TRBD1 matching 8 bases. With V trimmed by 4 bases and J by 0 bases, 11 bases remained unmatched. CDR1 and CDR2 (germline): SNHLY, FYNNEI. The CDR3 is made up of 18 amino acids. CDR3 DNA: TGTGCCAGCAGTGGGACAGGGACAGTCTCGCTAGCCAAAAACATTCAGTACTTC. This sequence encodes CASSGTGTVSLAKNIQYF.

This clonotype came up many times. The chain couples TRBV5-5 to TRBJ2-7; 10 bases are shared with TRBD2. The CDR3 has 15 amino acids. With V trimmed by 0 bases and J by 3 bases, 3 bases remained unmatched. Looked up from germline, CDR1 is SGHKS and CDR2 is YYEKEE (reference sequence). The CDR3 DNA is TGTGCCAGCAGCTTGGATCCTAGCGGGAGCTACGAGCAGTACTTC. This sequence encodes CASSLDPSGSYEQYF.

This sequence joins TRBV28 and TRBJ2-1; no definite D call. CDR3 length equals 11 residues. V gave up 2 bases and J gave up 10 bases, with 6 bases separating them. The germline gives CDR1 MDHEN, CDR2 SYDVKM. In DNA form, the CDR3 reads TGTGCCAGCAGTTTAGCGAGGGAGCAGTTCTTC. The encoded protein is CASSLAREQFF.

This clonotype was seen more than once but under ten times. The rearrangement links TRBV4-1 to TRBJ2-7; D possibly matches TRBD1 or TRBD2 (6 bases each). Germline V gene sequence: CDR1 MGHRA, CDR2 YSYEKL. The CDR3 runs 18 residues. V shed 1 base and J shed 4 bases, with 23 bases lying between them. CDR3 sequence reads: CASSQVGRGRRDAYEQYF. The CDR3 region has the DNA TGCGCCAGCAGCCAAGTCGGCAGGGGCCGGCGGGATGCATACGAGCAGTACTTC.

This clonotype has a count of ten or more. V and J are TRBV6-2 or TRBV6-3 and TRBJ2-7, with D perhaps matching TRBD1 (5 bases). Germline V gene lookup returns CDR1 MNHEY and CDR2 SVGEGT. The V and J ends lost 6 bases and 0 bases respectively, with 9 bases between them. The CDR3 has 13 residues. CDR3 nucleotides: TGTGCCAGCAGATGGACATCCTCCTACGAGCAGTACTTC. This sequence encodes CASRWTSSYEQYF.

Of note for this clonotype: At one of its ends the junction is not consistent with the germline gene, which may arise from a read error. This chain connects TRBV12-3 or TRBV12-4 to TRBJ1-6; D gene ambiguous. The CDR3 is 13 amino acids. The DNA of the CDR3 is TGTGCCAGCAGTTTAGGACTGAATTCACACCTCCACTTT. Translated: CASSLGLNSHLHF.

This clonotype was observed many times. The V and J genes are TRBV27 and TRBJ2-5; 8 nucleotides match TRBD2. This CDR3 spans 16 amino acids. CDR1 MNHEY and CDR2 SMNVEV come from the germline V gene (reference sequence). V shed 1 base and J 5 bases; nucleotides not matched to a gene: 9. The DNA for the CDR3 is TGTGCCAGCAGTTTATACCTTAGCGGGGAGATCGAGACCCAGTACTTC. It is translated as CASSLYLSGEIETQYF.

This clonotype was picked up a small number of times. The chain combines TRBV18 with TRBJ1-3, with D perhaps matching TRBD1 (6 bases). The CDR3 sequence is 17 residues long. Germline CDR1 is KGHSH and CDR2 is LQKENI. V lost 3 bases and J lost 0, with 15 bases in between. The CDR3 DNA reads as TGTGCCAGCTCACCGGGACAAGGGAGAGGCTCTGGAAACACCATATATTTT. Its translation: CASSPGQGRGSGNTIYF.

This clonotype was counted ten times or more. The V gene is TRBV12-3 or TRBV12-4, the J gene TRBJ1-1, with a possible D match to TRBD1 (6 bases). Trimming cost V 6 bases and J 4 bases, with 15 bases left between them. This CDR3 contains 14 residues. The CDR3 is CASSFTRGSTEAFF. The CDR3, as DNA: TGTGCCAGCAGCTTCACCAGGGGAAGCACTGAAGCTTTCTTT.

There are many counts of this clonotype. This rearrangement joins TRBV27 to TRBJ2-7; 12 bases are shared with TRBD2. The germline V gene has CDR1 MNHEY and CDR2 SMNVEV (reference sequence). V shed 5 bases, J shed 4 bases, and the junction held 6 bases outside the gene matches. The CDR3 is made up of 15 amino acids. This CDR3 is CASSRTSGIRYEQYF. CDR3 bases: TGTGCCAGCAGTCGGACTAGCGGGATCCGTTACGAGCAGTACTTC.

This clonotype was seen ten or more times. V is TRBV4-1 and J is TRBJ1-5; 9 bases match TRBD1. Germline V gene data show CDR1 as MGHRA and CDR2 as YSYEKL. Losses at the gene ends were 4 bases for V and 3 bases for J; bases not matched to a gene: 7. The length of the CDR3 is 16 residues. The chain's CDR3 is CASSRDREQNNQPQHF. CDR3 DNA: TGCGCCAGCAGCCGGGACAGGGAGCAGAACAATCAGCCCCAGCATTTT.

This clonotype was detected many times. Here the CDR3 DNA reads TGTGCCAGCAGAGGGGGCCTTGGACAGGGCGGGATGAACACTGAAGCTTTCTTT. This sequence encodes CASRGGLGQGGMNTEAFF. This chain links TRBV27 with TRBJ1-1, with 8 bases fitting TRBD1. Germline-derived CDR1 and CDR2 are MNHEY and SMNVEV (reference sequence). V trimming: 6 bases; J trimming: 0 bases; junction bases outside the gene matches: 15. The CDR3 runs to 18 residues.

Ten or more counts support this clonotype. V gene TRBV10-3 combines with J gene TRBJ2-3; 12 bases fit TRBD2. The V gene end was trimmed by 0 bases and the J gene end by 1 base; junction bases not matched to a gene: 5. The CDR3 loop spans 18 amino acids. The germline gives CDR1 ENHRY, CDR2 SYGVKD. In DNA, the CDR3 is TGTGCCATCAGTGAGTCCACACTAGCGGGAGGACGCACAGATACGCAGTATTTT. This encodes CAISESTLAGGRTDTQYF.

This clonotype showed up many times. V is TRBV11-1 and J is TRBJ2-5; TRBD1 matches at 9 bases. Germline V gene sequence: CDR1 SGHAT, CDR2 FQDESV (reference sequence). This CDR3 region has 19 residues. V was clipped by 2 bases and J by 1 base; unmatched bases: 14. The CDR3 spells CASSLSVRTGQGAQETQYF. CDR3 sequence (DNA): TGTGCCAGCAGCTTAAGTGTGAGAACGGGACAGGGTGCCCAAGAGACCCAGTACTTC.